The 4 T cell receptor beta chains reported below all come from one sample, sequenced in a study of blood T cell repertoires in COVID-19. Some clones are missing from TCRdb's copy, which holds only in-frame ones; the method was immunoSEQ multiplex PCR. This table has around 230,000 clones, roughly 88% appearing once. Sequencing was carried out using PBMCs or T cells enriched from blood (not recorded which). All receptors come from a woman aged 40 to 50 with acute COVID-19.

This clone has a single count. The CDR3, as DNA: TGTGCCAGCAGCTGGGGACAGGACTCTGGAAACACCATATATTTT. Protein product: CASSWGQDSGNTIYF. The V gene is TRBV7-9, the J gene TRBJ1-3; 8 bases are a match to TRBD1. The CDR3 covers 15 residues. Germline V gene data show CDR1 as SEHNR and CDR2 as FQNEAQ (reference sequence). V dropped 4 bases and J dropped 0; count of bases not matched to a gene: 2.

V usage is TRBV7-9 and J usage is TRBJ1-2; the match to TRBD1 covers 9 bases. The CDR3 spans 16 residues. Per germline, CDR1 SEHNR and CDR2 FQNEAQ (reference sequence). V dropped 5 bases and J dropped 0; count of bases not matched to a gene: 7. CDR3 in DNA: TGTGCCAGCAGCCCCGGGACAGGGATAGCTAACTATGGCTACACCTTC. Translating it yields CASSPGTGIANYGYTF.

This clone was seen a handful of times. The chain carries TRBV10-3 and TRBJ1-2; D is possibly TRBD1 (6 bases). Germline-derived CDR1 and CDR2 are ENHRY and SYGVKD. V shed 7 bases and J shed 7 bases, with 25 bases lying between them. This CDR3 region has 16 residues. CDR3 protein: CAIICRRGGYQRGYTF. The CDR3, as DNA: TGTGCCATCATATGCAGGAGGGGGGGGTATCAGCGTGGCTACACCTTC.

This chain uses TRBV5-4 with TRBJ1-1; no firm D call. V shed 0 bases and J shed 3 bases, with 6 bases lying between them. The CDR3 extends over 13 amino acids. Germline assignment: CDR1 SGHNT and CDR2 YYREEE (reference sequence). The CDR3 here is CASSLARDTEAFF. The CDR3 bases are TGTGCCAGCAGCTTGGCGAGGGACACTGAAGCTTTCTTT.